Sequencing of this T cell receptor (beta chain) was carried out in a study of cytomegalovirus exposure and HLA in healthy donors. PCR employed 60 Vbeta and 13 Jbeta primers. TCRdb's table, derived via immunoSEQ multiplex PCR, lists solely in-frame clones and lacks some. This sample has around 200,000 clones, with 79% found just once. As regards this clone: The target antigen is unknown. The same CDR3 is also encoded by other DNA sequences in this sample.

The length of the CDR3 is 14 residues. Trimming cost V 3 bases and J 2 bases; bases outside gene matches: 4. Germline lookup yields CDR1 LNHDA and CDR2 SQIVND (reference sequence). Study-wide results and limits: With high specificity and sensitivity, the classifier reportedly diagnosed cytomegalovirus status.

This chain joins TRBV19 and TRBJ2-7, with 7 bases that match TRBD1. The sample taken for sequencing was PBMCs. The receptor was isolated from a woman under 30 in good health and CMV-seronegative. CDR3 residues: CASSIRDSPYEQYF. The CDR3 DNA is TGTGCCAGTAGTATTCGGGACAGCCCCTACGAGCAGTACTTC.